The rows below give T cell receptor beta chains drawn from one sample of a study of blood T cell repertoires in COVID-19. Clones were read by immunoSEQ multiplex PCR, and TCRdb kept only the in-frame ones, dropping some. The sample shows about 330,000 clones, roughly 88% of them seen only once. The sample taken for sequencing was peripheral blood. The receptors were gathered from a woman between 50 and 59 years old with active or convalescent COVID-19. Each CDR3 is given with its conserved first and last residue. Fields, in order: clone size, J gene, D gene, V gene, CDR3 protein, CDR3 DNA. D genes are given only for firm matches. A clone size is listed for some rows: how often the clone was seen (once, few, many), or a class if it is expanded.

abundance: -; j_gene: TRBJ1-1; d_gene: -; v_gene: TRBV29-1; CDR3aa: CSVETTGNTEAFF; CDR3nt: TGCAGCGTTGAGACCACAGGGAACACTGAAGCTTTCTTT
abundance: -; j_gene: TRBJ2-7; d_gene: TRBD2; v_gene: TRBV9; CDR3aa: CASSPGTGTSGGVYEQYF; CDR3nt: TGTGCCAGCAGCCCCGGGACTGGGACTAGCGGGGGGGTCTACGAGCAGTACTTC
abundance: once; j_gene: TRBJ1-5; d_gene: -; v_gene: TRBV28; CDR3aa: CASRQRDQPQHF; CDR3nt: TGTGCCAGCAGGCAACGGGATCAGCCCCAGCATTTT
abundance: -; j_gene: TRBJ2-7; d_gene: TRBD2; v_gene: TRBV27; CDR3aa: CASSPAEGLTTYEQYF; CDR3nt: TGTGCCAGCAGTCCGGCGGAGGGACTAACAACCTACGAGCAGTACTTC
abundance: -; j_gene: TRBJ2-7; d_gene: TRBD1; v_gene: TRBV13; CDR3aa: CASSLGGQGLYEQYF; CDR3nt: TGTGCCAGCAGCCTTGGGGGACAGGGCTTATACGAGCAGTACTTC
abundance: -; j_gene: TRBJ1-1; d_gene: TRBD1; v_gene: TRBV19; CDR3aa: CASSTDRGSTEAFF; CDR3nt: TGTGCCAGTAGTACAGACAGGGGGAGTACTGAAGCTTTCTTT
abundance: once; j_gene: TRBJ2-7; d_gene: TRBD2; v_gene: TRBV14; CDR3aa: CASSRTGRTKYEQYF; CDR3nt: TGTGCCAGCAGTCGCACCGGGAGGACCAAATACGAGCAGTACTTC
abundance: -; j_gene: TRBJ2-7; d_gene: TRBD1; v_gene: TRBV6-6; CDR3aa: CASIARQGAYEQYF; CDR3nt: TGTGCCAGCATAGCGCGACAGGGGGCCTACGAGCAGTACTTC
abundance: -; j_gene: TRBJ2-3; d_gene: -; v_gene: TRBV7-9; CDR3aa: CASSLEGLGADTQYF; CDR3nt: TGTGCCAGCAGCTTAGAGGGTTTGGGAGCAGATACGCAGTATTTT
abundance: -; j_gene: TRBJ2-5; d_gene: TRBD2; v_gene: TRBV2; CDR3aa: CASSRLAGGPETQYF; CDR3nt: TGTGCCAGCAGCCGACTAGCGGGAGGGCCAGAGACCCAGTACTTC
abundance: once; j_gene: TRBJ2-5; d_gene: -; v_gene: TRBV3-1/TRBV3-2; CDR3aa: CASSRYTETQYF; CDR3nt: TGTGCCAGCAGCCGGTACACGGAGACCCAGTACTTC
abundance: -; j_gene: TRBJ1-2; d_gene: -; v_gene: TRBV19; CDR3aa: CASSIVSTGFNYGYTF; CDR3nt: TGTGCCAGTAGTATAGTGTCTACAGGATTCAACTATGGCTACACCTTC
abundance: -; j_gene: TRBJ1-1; d_gene: -; v_gene: TRBV7-8; CDR3aa: CASSLGRLNTEAFF; CDR3nt: TGTGCCAGCAGCTTAGGGCGGTTGAACACTGAAGCTTTCTTT
abundance: -; j_gene: TRBJ1-3; d_gene: TRBD1; v_gene: TRBV30; CDR3aa: CAWSVRDRGIGNTIYF; CDR3nt: TGTGCCTGGAGTGTACGGGACAGGGGTATCGGAAACACCATATATTTT
abundance: -; j_gene: TRBJ1-1; d_gene: -; v_gene: TRBV6-5; CDR3aa: CACWRAGVPTEAFF; CDR3nt: TGTGCCTGTTGGCGGGCAGGGGTACCTACTGAAGCTTTCTTT
abundance: -; j_gene: TRBJ2-7; d_gene: TRBD2; v_gene: TRBV5-4; CDR3aa: CASSTGLAAYEQYF; CDR3nt: TGTGCCAGCAGCACGGGACTAGCTGCCTACGAGCAGTACTTC
abundance: -; j_gene: TRBJ2-5; d_gene: -; v_gene: TRBV1; CDR3aa: CTSSQDSAGEEETQYF; CDR3nt: TGCACCAGCAGCCAAGATAGTGCGGGAGAGGAAGAGACCCAGTACTTC